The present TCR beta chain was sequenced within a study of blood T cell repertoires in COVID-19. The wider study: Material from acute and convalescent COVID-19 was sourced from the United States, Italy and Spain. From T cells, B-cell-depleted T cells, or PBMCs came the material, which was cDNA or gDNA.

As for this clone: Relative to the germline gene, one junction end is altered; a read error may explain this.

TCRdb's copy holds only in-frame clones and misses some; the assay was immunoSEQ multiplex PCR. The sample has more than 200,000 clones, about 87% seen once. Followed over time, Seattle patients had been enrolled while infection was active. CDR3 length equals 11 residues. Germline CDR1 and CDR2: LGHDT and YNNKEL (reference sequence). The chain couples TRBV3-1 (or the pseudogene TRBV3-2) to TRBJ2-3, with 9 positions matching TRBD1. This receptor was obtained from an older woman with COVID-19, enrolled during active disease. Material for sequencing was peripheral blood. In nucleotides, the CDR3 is TGTGCCAGCAGCCAGCAAGGACAGGGGCATTTT. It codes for CASSQQGQGHF.